This TCR beta chain derives from a study of neurological immune-mediated disorders. The CDR3 totals 15 residues. Looked up from germline, CDR1 is MNHEY and CDR2 is SVGEGT. V was cut by 6 bases and J by 0 bases, with 14 bases left in between. This clonotype was recorded many times. Its antigen is undetermined. As for the cDNA, it was generated by 5'RACE with 10-nucleotide random UMIs. Over 200 million TCR-beta sequences, together covering 15-18 subjects, were produced by every individual sequencing run that was carried out. TCRdb recomputed calls from the 5' RACE reads with MiXCR, one row per CDR3 protein. The sample lists 75,000 to 85,000 distinct CDR3 sequences, more than 15% occurring once. Study findings and constraints: CDR3 amino acid sequences found in expanded clones were never shared across subjects, suggesting private repertoires in all groups. HTLV-1-associated myelopathy had the most TCR clonal expansion, while multiple sclerosis had the least, a level that fell below healthy controls.

The sequence derives from a middle-aged woman in good health. The chain employs TRBV6-2 or TRBV6-3 and TRBJ2-5; D not resolved. Sequencing was done on a sample of PBMCs. CDR3 amino acids: CASRTDVGYQETQYF. The CDR3 bases are TGTGCCAGCAGGACCGATGTCGGGTACCAAGAGACCCAGTACTTC.